The 29 T cell receptor beta chains below were found in one sample sequenced in a study of PD-L1 blockade in urothelial cancer (dated by TCRdb to the late 2010s). This specimen's time point label, per the study, means: pretreatment peripheral blood. Libraries were made using the immunoSEQ multiplex PCR assay. TCRdb carries this immuneACCESS record with in-frame sequences only. Its versions omit some clonotypes, under half of them owing to an unresolved V gene in the studies checked, with the rest unexplained. The sample includes tens of thousands of clones, with 75% to 85% observed a single time. About 7% of the sample comes from the top ten. This specimen was PBMCs, taken around atezolizumab (anti-PD-L1) treatment. The source is a man aged 55 to 70 with urothelial cancer.

The chain uses TRBV28 and TRBJ2-3, with TRBD2 matching 7 bases. After removal of 4 bases from V and 4 bases from J, the junction contained 5 bases not matched to a gene. Germline V gene data show CDR1 as MDHEN and CDR2 as SYDVKM. CDR3 length: 14 residues. The CDR3 sequence is CASSSTGRADTQYF. The CDR3 nucleotides are TGTGCCAGCAGTTCCACTGGGAGGGCAGATACGCAGTATTTT.

The chain links TRBV27 to TRBJ1-1, with D possibly matching TRBD1 (5 bases). Looked up from germline, CDR1 is MNHEY and CDR2 is SMNVEV (reference sequence). This CDR3 region has 15 residues. The V gene lost 5 bases and the J gene lost 0 bases, with 13 bases spanning the gap. CDR3 in DNA: TGTGCCAGCAGTCGACAGAACCCCATGAACACTGAAGCTTTCTTT. Translated: CASSRQNPMNTEAFF.

V usage is TRBV27 and J usage is TRBJ2-2, with a weak D call TRBD2 (6 bases). V shed 0 bases and J shed 6 bases, with 8 bases lying between them. This CDR3 is 14 amino acids long. CDR1 and CDR2 (germline): MNHEY, SMNVEV (reference sequence). CDR3 loop: CASSLSGGAGELFF. The DNA of the CDR3 is TGTGCCAGCAGTTTATCGGGAGGTGCCGGGGAGCTGTTTTTT.

This clone was detected a few times. The chain uses TRBV5-5 and TRBJ1-1; 8 bases are a match to TRBD1. Trimming at V came to 0 bases and at J to 4 bases, leaving 2 bases not matched to a gene. The CDR3 consists of 14 residues. The germline V gene has CDR1 SGHKS and CDR2 YYEKEE (reference sequence). As DNA, the CDR3 is TGTGCCAGCAGCTTGGCCACAGGGGGCACTGAAGCTTTCTTT. This translates into CASSLATGGTEAFF.

The rearrangement joins TRBV28 to TRBJ1-1; 8 bases agree with TRBD1. The ends lost 4 bases at V and 2 bases at J; junction bases unmatched: 12. This CDR3 has 17 residues. Germline V gene lookup returns CDR1 MDHEN and CDR2 SYDVKM. The CDR3 spells CASSSVKDRVINTEAFF. The CDR3 DNA reads TGTGCCAGCAGTTCAGTAAAGGACAGGGTTATAAACACTGAAGCTTTCTTT. The complete variable domain, with remaining parts taken from reference TRBV28 and TRBJ1-1, reads DVKVTQSSRYLVKRTGEKVFLECVQDMDHENMFWYRQDPGLGLRLIYFSYDVKMKEKGDIPEGYSVSREKKERFSLILESASTNQTSMYLCASSSVKDRVINTEAFFGQGTRLTVV.

The chain links TRBV19 to TRBJ2-7; 8 positions match TRBD2. Trimming removed 5 bases from V and 2 bases from J; junction bases left unmatched: 11. The CDR3 extends over 16 amino acids. From germline, CDR1 is LNHDA and CDR2 SQIVND (reference sequence). The CDR3 nucleotides read TGTGCCAGTAGTGCCTCACCATCCGGGGGGGCCTACGAGCAGTACTTC. It yields the protein CASSASPSGGAYEQYF.

J is TRBJ1-5 and V is TRBV2; D is uncertain. The V end lost 5 bases, the J end lost 0 bases, and 11 bases lay between the germline ends. The CDR3 sequence is 15 residues long. Germline V gene lookup returns CDR1 SNHLY and CDR2 FYNNEI. The CDR3 loop reads CASSREPYSNQPQHF. DNA of the CDR3: TGTGCCAGCAGTAGAGAGCCGTATAGCAATCAGCCCCAGCATTTT.

This clone was found a few times. V and J are TRBV27 and TRBJ2-5; D might be TRBD2 (6 bases). This CDR3 spans 14 amino acids. Germline CDR1 is MNHEY and CDR2 is SMNVEV (reference sequence). V lost 5 bases and J 5 bases, leaving 15 bases between the germline ends. In DNA form, the CDR3 reads TGTGCCAGCAGTCCACCCGGGACTTGGGAGACCCAGTACTTC. It yields the protein CASSPPGTWETQYF.

V gene TRBV19 combines with J gene TRBJ2-2; 7 nucleotides match TRBD1. This CDR3 is built from 15 residues. The ends lost 10 bases at V and 3 bases at J; junction bases unmatched: 11. Germline V gives CDR1 LNHDA, CDR2 SQIVND (reference sequence). The CDR3 nucleotides are TGTGCCACCCGAGGGGCAGGGGGAGACACCGGGGAGCTGTTTTTT. Encoded protein: CATRGAGGDTGELFF.

The chain uses TRBV5-1 and TRBJ2-2, with TRBD2 matching over 13 bases. With 3 bases clipped from V and 3 bases from J, the junction kept 5 bases outside the gene matches. CDR1 and CDR2 from the germline V gene are SGHRS and YFSETQ. This CDR3 is 17 amino acids long. The CDR3 DNA follows: TGCGCCAGCAGCTCACTAGCGGGGGGGCGGTACACCGGGGAGCTGTTTTTT. It translates to CASSSLAGGRYTGELFF. The entire variable domain, with the rest obtained from reference TRBV5-1 and TRBJ2-2, is as follows: KAGVTQTPRYLIKTRGQQVTLSCSPISGHRSVSWYQQTPGQGLQFLFEYFSETQRNKGNFPGRFSGRQFSNSRSEMNVSTLELGDSALYLCASSSLAGGRYTGELFFGEGSRLTVL.

This chain links TRBV19 with TRBJ2-5, with 9 bases identical to TRBD1. V was clipped by 4 bases and J by 5 bases; unmatched bases: 5. Germline V gives CDR1 LNHDA, CDR2 SQIVND (reference sequence). The CDR3 consists of 14 residues. The CDR3 loop is CASSTTGGRETQYF. CDR3 in DNA: TGTGCCAGTAGTACCACAGGGGGCAGGGAGACCCAGTACTTC.

This clone was found a few times. CDR3 sequence reads: CASSSLGAGFLHF. The CDR3 DNA sequence: TGTGCCAGCAGCAGTTTGGGGGCAGGTTTCCTCCACTTT. The genes are TRBV27 and TRBJ1-6, with D perhaps TRBD1 (6 bases). This CDR3 has 13 amino acids. V was clipped by 6 bases and J by 15 bases, with 18 bases between them. Per the germline V gene, CDR1 is MNHEY and CDR2 is SMNVEV (reference sequence).

The chain joins TRBV19 to TRBJ1-5; no reliable D call. Germline-derived CDR1 and CDR2 are LNHDA and SQIVND (reference sequence). CDR3 length: 15 amino acids. V was trimmed by 5 bases and J by 7 bases, leaving 18 bases between them. CDR3 nucleotide sequence: TGTGCCAGTAGTTATTTGCCCCCTACGGGGCAGCCCCAGCATTTT. As protein: CASSYLPPTGQPQHF.

This clone turned up a few times. This chain uses TRBV7-9 with TRBJ1-3; D ambiguous. Germline assignment: CDR1 SEHNR and CDR2 FQNEAQ (reference sequence). With 6 bases removed from V and 4 bases from J, the gap between germline ends came to 13 bases. This CDR3 region has 14 residues. The CDR3 nucleotides are TGTGCCAGCAGTCGCGCGGAGGCGGGAAACACCATATATTTT. Translating gives CASSRAEAGNTIYF. The full variable domain, its missing parts supplied by reference TRBV7-9 and TRBJ1-3, is DTGVSQNPRHKITKRGQNVTFRCDPISEHNRLYWYRQTLGQGPEFLTYFQNEAQLEKSRLLSDRFSAERPKGSFSTLEIQRTEQGDSAMYLCASSRAEAGNTIYFGEGSWLTVV.

The V and J genes are TRBV6-5 and TRBJ1-2; D is perhaps TRBD1 (5 bases). The CDR3 spans 13 residues. CDR1 MNHEY and CDR2 SVGAGI come from the germline V gene. The V and J ends lost 6 bases and 4 bases respectively, with 12 bases between them. The CDR3 DNA follows: TGTGCCAGCAGGGGAGGGGTCGCCTATGGCTACACCTTC. Its protein product is CASRGGVAYGYTF.

V is TRBV12-5 and J is TRBJ2-3; TRBD2 might be the D (7 bases). The ends were cut back, 0 bases at V and 6 bases at J, with 31 bases in the middle. CDR3 length: 21 amino acids. Looked up from germline, CDR1 is LGHNT and CDR2 is FRNRAP. The DNA for the CDR3 is TGTGCTAGTGGTTTGGTACTTCCCAGGGGAACCAGGACTAGGACTGCGGATACGCAGTATTTT. Protein product: CASGLVLPRGTRTRTADTQYF.

The rearrangement links TRBV29-1 to TRBJ2-1; tentatively, D is TRBD2 (6 bases). From germline, CDR1 is SQVTM and CDR2 ANQGSEA. The CDR3 has 14 residues. Deletions cut 2 bases from V and 0 bases from J, with 8 bases between. The CDR3 protein is CSVERGFSYNEQFF. The CDR3 nucleotides are TGCAGCGTTGAACGGGGGTTCTCCTACAATGAGCAGTTCTTC.

The V and J genes are TRBV11-2 and TRBJ2-4, with 9 bases fitting TRBD1. V dropped 1 base and J dropped 6; count of bases not matched to a gene: 4. Germline CDR1 reads SGHAT; CDR2 reads FQNNGV. This CDR3 has 15 amino acids. CDR3 region: CASSLVTGGINIQYF. The CDR3 DNA is TGTGCCAGCAGCTTAGTAACAGGGGGCATAAACATTCAGTACTTC.

The rearrangement joins TRBV28 to TRBJ1-4; D not certain. Germline lookup yields CDR1 MDHEN and CDR2 SYDVKM. CDR3 length: 13 amino acids. V was pared by 3 bases and J by 5 bases, with 7 bases between. The CDR3 DNA follows: TGTGCCAGCAGTTTTCAGGAAAATGAAAAACTGTTTTTT. This translates into CASSFQENEKLFF.

This chain uses TRBV2 with TRBJ1-6, with 7 bases fitting TRBD1. V lost 6 bases, J lost 7 bases, and 9 bases stayed unmatched. CDR3 length: 15 residues. The germline gives CDR1 SNHLY, CDR2 FYNNEI. CDR3 loop: CASSREGTANSPLHF. As DNA, the CDR3 is TGTGCCAGCAGCCGAGAGGGGACAGCCAATTCACCCCTCCACTTT.

The chain has TRBV27 and TRBJ1-4; no definite D call. V shed 5 bases and J shed 7 bases, with 11 bases lying between them. This CDR3 has 13 amino acids. In germline, CDR1 is MNHEY, CDR2 SMNVEV (reference sequence). The chain's CDR3 is CASSPGRGEKLFF. In DNA form, the CDR3 reads TGTGCCAGCAGTCCTGGACGGGGTGAAAAACTGTTTTTT.

The rearrangement joins TRBV5-1 to TRBJ2-3; D call uncertain. Trimming removed 0 bases at V and 4 bases at J, with 9 bases between. Germline values: CDR1 SGHRS, CDR2 YFSETQ. CDR3 length: 14 amino acids. CDR3 in amino acids: CASSLAGYADTQYF. CDR3 bases: TGCGCCAGCAGCTTGGCCGGGTATGCAGATACGCAGTATTTT.

The chain links TRBV7-7 to TRBJ2-7; D may be TRBD1 (6 bases). CDR1 and CDR2 (germline): SSHAT, FNYEAQ (reference sequence). Trimming left V 5 bases short and J 4 bases short, with 18 bases between. This CDR3 comprises 15 residues. The CDR3 DNA reads as TGTGCCAGCAGCCAGGGGCGTGGGGTAGGATACGAGCAGTACTTC. Protein: CASSQGRGVGYEQYF.

The rearrangement uses TRBV30 and TRBJ1-1; D may be TRBD1 (6 bases). V lost 4 bases to trimming and J lost 1 base, with 10 bases between them. The germline V gene encodes CDR1 GTSNPN and CDR2 SVGIG (reference sequence). This CDR3 contains 13 residues. The CDR3 is CAWTGDKNTEAFF. The CDR3 nucleotides are TGTGCCTGGACCGGGGACAAGAACACTGAAGCTTTCTTT.

The chain carries TRBV28 and TRBJ1-4; TRBD1 matches at 10 bases. J lost 1 base, V lost 3 bases, and 2 bases had no gene match. Per germline, CDR1 MDHEN and CDR2 SYDVKM. CDR3 length: 16 amino acids. CDR3 nucleotide sequence: TGTGCCAGCAGTTTTCGGACAGGGGGAACTAATGAAAAACTGTTTTTT. It is translated as CASSFRTGGTNEKLFF.

The table lists this clone with a count of one. The chain recombines TRBV14 with TRBJ2-3, with D perhaps matching TRBD2 (6 bases). Germline lookup yields CDR1 SGHDN and CDR2 FVKESK. CDR3 length equals 12 residues. Between the trimmed V and J ends, which lost 3 bases and 6 bases, there was a span of 7 bases. As DNA, the CDR3 is TGTGCCAGCAGCCATACTAGCGATACGCAGTATTTT. Amino acids: CASSHTSDTQYF.

V usage is TRBV19 and J usage is TRBJ2-7; D is possibly TRBD1 (6 bases). Deletions cut 3 bases from V and 3 bases from J, with 12 bases between. CDR1 and CDR2 (germline): LNHDA, SQIVND (reference sequence). The CDR3 contains 14 residues. The CDR3 loop reads CASSMMSGDYEQYF. CDR3 DNA sequence: TGTGCCAGTAGTATGATGTCAGGGGACTACGAGCAGTACTTC.

This clone showed up just a few times. The DNA of the CDR3 is TGTGCCAGCAGCCGGGACAGCTTTAATGAAAAACTGTTTTTT. Translated, it gives CASSRDSFNEKLFF. The rearrangement joins TRBV7-9 to TRBJ1-4, with 7 nucleotides matching TRBD1. Germline V CDR1 and CDR2: SEHNR, FQNEAQ (reference sequence). The CDR3 has 14 amino acids. V trimming: 5 bases; J trimming: 4 bases; junction bases outside the gene matches: 4. Full variable domain (rest looked up from reference TRBV7-9 and TRBJ1-4): DTGVSQNPRHKITKRGQNVTFRCDPISEHNRLYWYRQTLGQGPEFLTYFQNEAQLEKSRLLSDRFSAERPKGSFSTLEIQRTEQGDSAMYLCASSRDSFNEKLFFGSGTQLSVL.

This rearrangement joins TRBV19 to TRBJ1-5; TRBD1 aligns across 7 bases. The CDR3 contains 15 residues. CDR1 is LNHDA, CDR2 SQIVND, per germline (reference sequence). The ends lost 10 bases at V and 7 bases at J; junction bases unmatched: 16. CDR3: CATTPSGGPGQPQHF. CDR3 DNA sequence: TGTGCCACCACCCCCTCAGGGGGACCCGGGCAGCCCCAGCATTTT.